The present TCR beta chain was sequenced within a study of T cell responses to AZD1222 COVID-19 vaccine (dated by TCRdb to the early 2020s). Some background on the complete study: AZD1222 recipients with second doses at about 4 weeks or about 12 weeks were pooled, because spike-specific TCR depth and breadth did not differ between schedules. A total of 230 or so trial participants underwent TCR sequencing, of whom 207 received two doses of AZD1222 and around 26 received two doses of the MenACWY control vaccine. Trial participants were enrolled by age into subgroups of 18-55, 56-69 and 70-plus years, and about 150, 27 and 61 TCR-sequenced participants, respectively, were included in these subgroups. What the work shows at the level of the full study, not this receptor alone: Epitopes outside the regions mutated in the B.1.351 and B.1.1.7 variants were reportedly recognized by nearly half of the unique spike-specific TCRs. After two AZD1222 doses, spike-specific TCR breadth and depth were significantly higher than at day 0 and than in MenACWY recipients. Vaccine-associated CD4 TCRs spanned the whole spike protein, with dominant responses in regions 160-218 and 743-854. No day 14 peak-response samples were available, so repertoires were characterized only after the peak T cell response. In the small 56-69-year group, the increase in depth fell short of significance, most likely because of low power. Conclusions about previously exposed vaccinees are limited because only a handful of AZD1222 recipients were SARS-CoV-2 seropositive at baseline. Most participants were white British and females outnumbered males, and the authors suggested that clonal diversity may have been underestimated.

As concerns this clone: Its target antigen remains unknown. No base quality values were provided; no much bigger clone lies one nucleotide off.

In the paper's terms, the time point label means: baseline before first vaccination. Vaccinee samples were obtained from the UK trials COV001 and COV002, which included a single-blind randomized controlled phase 2/3 trial of AZD1222 (ChAdOx1 nCoV-19) in healthy adults. For TCRbeta chain sequencing, PBMC samples were collected from trial participants at day 0 and at day 28 after the second dose. For CDR1 and CDR2, the germline V gene (reference sequence) lists LGHDT and YNNKEL. CDR3 length: 14 amino acids, cysteine to phenylalanine. Only the CDR3 part of the read is kept: 42 bases, read in frame from the first base. The junction shows trimming of 6 bases on V and 3 bases on J, plus 12 bases between the germline ends. The CDR3 regions of human TCRbeta chains were analyzed by immunosequencing. In the original analysis: TCRs in the repertoires were compared against a reference library of SARS-CoV-2-specific TCRs that had been generated with the MIRA antigen-specificity platform. Breadth was defined as the fraction of unique TCRs that were SARS-CoV-2-associated, and depth was defined as the fraction of total T cells that were SARS-CoV-2-associated. Using the MIRA data, each spike-specific TCR was assigned both to the spike region to which the TCR was reactive and to a CD4 or CD8 class. Log10-transformed breadth and depth values were compared by one-way ANOVA with Sidak's multiple comparisons tests. TCRdb took this table from immuneACCESS and kept in-frame rearrangements with V and J called. Such tables lack part of the clones; where checked against another copy, unresolved V genes explain under half of the gap, and the rest is unexplained. The V and J calls and clone size are taken from that table; D and trimming were inferred from the DNA. Present in this sample are about 130,000 clones, around 89% of which were seen just once. About 1.4% of the sample is in the top ten clones.

Sample: peripheral blood, taken on day 0 of AZD1222 vaccination. This clonotype originated in an adult in good health. Here the chain combines TRBV3-1 (or the pseudogene TRBV3-2) and TRBJ1-3; a weak D assignment points to TRBD1 (6 bases agree). The bases are TGTGCCAGCAGTTTTTACAGGGATGGAAACACCATATATTTT. This gives the protein CASSFYRDGNTIYF.